These 5 T cell receptor beta chains originate from one sample sequenced in a study of Ad26.COV2.S vaccination and SARS-CoV-2 variants. Only in-frame clones appear in the TCRdb table, and some are missing; sequencing was by immunoSEQ multiplex PCR. The sample contains 300,000 to 400,000 clones, just over 90% of which appear only once. The material sequenced was peripheral blood, taken after recovery from COVID-19. All receptors derive from a human donor who had recovered from COVID-19.

The chain joins TRBV4-1 to TRBJ1-3; TRBD1 aligns across 8 bases. This CDR3 region has 15 residues. Germline CDR1 and CDR2: MGHRA and YSYEKL. V shed 5 bases, J shed 4 bases, and the junction held 7 bases outside the gene matches. The CDR3 sequence: CASSYGQGDGNTIYF. The DNA for the CDR3 is TGCGCCAGCAGCTATGGACAGGGTGACGGAAACACCATATATTTT.

The rearrangement joins TRBV18 to TRBJ1-2; 8 bases fit TRBD1. With V trimmed by 6 bases and J by 3 bases, 12 bases remained unmatched. The germline V gene encodes CDR1 KGHSH and CDR2 LQKENI. This CDR3 comprises 16 residues. The CDR3 is CASSENSRGQYYGYTF. CDR3 sequence (DNA): TGTGCCAGCTCCGAAAACAGCAGGGGGCAGTACTATGGCTACACCTTC.

This chain joins TRBV27 and TRBJ1-1, with 9 nucleotides matching TRBD1. The ends lost 0 bases at V and 11 bases at J; junction bases unmatched: 16. The CDR3 has 17 amino acids. Germline CDR1 MNHEY, CDR2 SMNVEV (reference sequence). The CDR3 DNA reads TGTGCCAGCAGTTTATCGTTCCCCCGACAGGGGGACGGTGGGGCTTTCTTT. It specifies CASSLSFPRQGDGGAFF.

The rearrangement links TRBV2 to TRBJ2-5; possibly TRBD1 or TRBD2 for D (5 bases each). The V and J ends lost 7 bases and 5 bases respectively, with 20 bases between them. This CDR3 region has 15 residues. Germline CDR1 SNHLY, CDR2 FYNNEI. CDR3: CASTLKGQGGETQYF. The CDR3 coding sequence is TGTGCCAGCACGCTCAAGGGCCAGGGCGGGGAGACCCAGTACTTC.

This clone is a singleton in its sample. This chain connects TRBV18 to TRBJ1-5, with D possibly matching TRBD1 (6 bases). This CDR3 contains 13 residues. The ends were cut back, 6 bases at V and 5 bases at J, with 11 bases in the middle. CDR1 KGHSH and CDR2 LQKENI come from the germline V gene. This chain's CDR3 is CASSQTGYQPQHF. The CDR3 nucleotides are TGTGCCAGCTCCCAGACAGGATATCAGCCCCAGCATTTT.